This T cell receptor (beta chain) was sequenced for a study of T cell repertoires in cytomegalovirus infection. Study summary: Indications came from public TCR beta signatures; they pointed to CMV infection and to a matching HLA type.

Worth noting for this clonotype: The antigen remains undetermined.

V lost 3 bases and J lost 3, with 15 bases in between. This CDR3 contains 15 residues. Germline CDR1 is LNHDA and CDR2 is SQIVND (reference sequence). TCRdb redid the calling of the reads with MiXCR, one entry per CDR3 protein. The table has about 110,000 distinct CDR3 sequences, roughly 41% seen once. This clonotype originated in a human donor in good health (CMV status not recorded). Some clones in this sample may be carry-over from other donors' samples. The V gene is TRBV19, the J gene TRBJ2-7; D is possibly TRBD2 (5 bases). The input for sequencing was CD8+ T cells from cultured PBMCs, taken from culture after CMV antigen stimulation. The CDR3 sequence is CASSITIGLFYEQYF. The DNA for the CDR3 is TGTGCCAGTAGTATCACAATCGGACTCTTCTACGAGCAGTACTTC.